The subject of this entry is one TCR beta chain. The antigen remains undetermined. The CDR3 is 13 amino acids. Germline V lookup: CDR1 SEHNR, CDR2 FQNEAQ (reference sequence). The germline V and J ends were trimmed by 1 base and 5 bases, with 8 bases remaining between them. Each of the donors was a healthy bone marrow donor. 13 Jbeta primers and 60 Vbeta primers were used for the PCR. Some clones are missing from TCRdb's copy, which holds only in-frame ones; the method was immunoSEQ multiplex PCR. Altogether about 110,000 clones are present, around 66% being singletons, with the ten largest covering about 8.3%. This sample was included in a study of cytomegalovirus exposure and HLA in healthy donors. For the study at large: Within an early data release were around 87 million unique TCRs drawn from HLA-typed donors.

Broader study findings: What a later analysis reportedly showed was that an Asian-associated ancestry cluster had fewer N-insertions than the 666-donor mean. Analyzed later, most CMV-associated TCR beta chains appeared HLA-restricted.

Sequencing was done on a sample of PBMCs. This chain joins TRBV7-9 and TRBJ1-1, with a tentative D call TRBD1 (6 bases). This receptor was taken from a man between 18 and 29 years old in good health and CMV-seropositive. CDR3 nucleotides: TGTGCCAGCAGCTTAGGAGGGGGAACTGAAGCTTTCTTT. Amino acid sequence: CASSLGGGTEAFF. Combining the CDR3 with reference TRBV7-9 and TRBJ1-1 gives the whole variable domain DTGVSQNPRHKITKRGQNVTFRCDPISEHNRLYWYRQTLGQGPEFLTYFQNEAQLEKSRLLSDRFSAERPKGSFSTLEIQRTEQGDSAMYLCASSLGGGTEAFFGQGTRLTVV.